The entry that follows covers one TCR beta chain sequence. As yet, its antigen is unknown. This sample is part of a study of T cell responses to AZD1222 COVID-19 vaccine. Study-level findings and limits: Repertoires were collected only later (after the peak T cell response had occurred). Close to half of all spike-specific TCRs reportedly target regions of the variants that are unmutated.

Libraries were prepared by immunoSEQ multiplex PCR; TCRdb keeps only in-frame clonotypes and omits some of them. In the table there are about 94,000 clones, 75% to 90% of which are singletons. This CDR3 has 13 amino acids. V lost 5 bases and J 3 bases, leaving 7 bases between the germline ends. Germline V gives CDR1 MDHEN, CDR2 SYDVKM. The sequence came from an adult who received the AZD1222 COVID-19 vaccine. Sequenced here: peripheral blood, sampled 28 days after the second AZD1222 dose. The chain recombines TRBV28 with TRBJ2-2; no definite D call. CDR3 loop: CASSPGHTGELFF. CDR3 nucleotides: TGTGCCAGCAGTCCCGGTCACACCGGGGAGCTGTTTTTT.